One sample yielded the 10 T cell receptor beta chains listed below, sequenced in a study of PD-1 blockade in classical Hodgkin lymphoma. There was relapse after autologous stem cell transplantation in every patient, and there was variation in brentuximab vedotin exposure. Produced via immunoSEQ multiplex PCR; TCRdb's table is partial and in-frame only. The sample has 20,000 to 30,000 clones, about 76% seen once; the top ten hold about 18%. The sample here was peripheral blood mononuclear cells (PBMCs), taken before the second cycle of nivolumab. The receptors originated from a human donor with classical Hodgkin lymphoma.

The V and J genes are TRBV9 and TRBJ2-7, with D tentatively TRBD2 (6 bases). Germline V gene lookup returns CDR1 SGDLS and CDR2 YYNGEE. The CDR3 runs 16 residues. Deletions cut 3 bases from V and 3 bases from J, with 19 bases between. The CDR3 DNA reads TGTGCCAGCAGCGAGGGGATTCCTAGCGTCGGCTACGAGCAGTACTTC. Translating gives CASSEGIPSVGYEQYF.

DNA of the CDR3: TGTGCCAGCAGTCGGACCGGGACAGGCTCCTACGAGCAGTACTTC. Its protein is CASSRTGTGSYEQYF. V and J are TRBV6-1 and TRBJ2-7; 8 bases are a match to TRBD1. Per the germline V gene, CDR1 is MNHNS and CDR2 is SASEGT. Trimming took 5 bases from V and 0 from J; bases not matched to a gene: 6. CDR3 length equals 15 residues.

This chain joins TRBV11-3 and TRBJ2-1; D assignment may be TRBD1 or TRBD2 (6 bases each). The CDR3 has 13 amino acids. The ends were cut back, 8 bases at V and 10 bases at J, with 18 bases in the middle. The germline CDR1 and CDR2 sequences are SGHNT and YENEEA. The chain's CDR3 is CASVDGGDGEQFF. The CDR3 DNA follows: TGTGCCAGCGTGGACGGGGGCGATGGGGAGCAGTTCTTC.

J is TRBJ2-5 and V is TRBV5-1; TRBD2 matches at 12 bases. The germline V gene has CDR1 SGHRS and CDR2 YFSETQ. The CDR3 runs 17 residues. The V and J ends lost 3 bases and 5 bases, in that order; junction bases with no gene match: 11. In DNA form, the CDR3 reads TGCGCCAGCAGCTCCATATCTTCCGGGACTAGCGGGGAGACCCAGTACTTC. It translates to CASSSISSGTSGETQYF.

This clone has only one observation. CDR3 sequence reads: CASSFSSNTEAFF. The CDR3 nucleotides read TGTGCCAGCAGCTTTTCCAGTAACACTGAAGCTTTCTTT. This chain uses TRBV11-2 with TRBJ1-1; D remains ambiguous. Trimming stripped 3 bases from V and 2 bases from J, with 7 bases between. The CDR3 has 13 residues. Per the germline V gene, CDR1 is SGHAT and CDR2 is FQNNGV.

The V call is TRBV19, the J call TRBJ2-7; D remains ambiguous. V was cut by 2 bases and J by 10 bases, with 21 bases left in between. CDR1 and CDR2 from the germline V gene are LNHDA and SQIVND (reference sequence). The length of the CDR3 is 15 residues. The CDR3 bases are TGTGCCAGTAGTATATCGGTGCGGTCTATGAGAGAACAGTACTTC. Its translation is CASSISVRSMREQYF.

The chain is built from TRBV27 and TRBJ1-1; maybe TRBD1 (6 bases). The CDR3 has 16 residues. The germline V and J ends were trimmed by 6 bases and 4 bases, with 21 bases remaining between them. The germline gives CDR1 MNHEY, CDR2 SMNVEV (reference sequence). In DNA, the CDR3 is TGTGCCAGCAGCTTCGGAATGGGAGGGGGAAGCACTGAAGCTTTCTTT. The encoded protein is CASSFGMGGGSTEAFF.

The V call is TRBV30, the J call TRBJ2-7; D unresolved. Germline CDR1 reads GTSNPN; CDR2 reads SVGIG (reference sequence). The CDR3 totals 11 residues. The ends were cut back, 2 bases at V and 5 bases at J, with 7 bases in the middle. The CDR3: CAWSKLDEQYF. CDR3 sequence (DNA): TGTGCCTGGAGTAAATTGGACGAGCAGTACTTC.

V is TRBV7-9 and J is TRBJ2-5; D not certain. The CDR3 sequence is 12 residues long. Per germline, CDR1 SEHNR and CDR2 FQNEAQ (reference sequence). The ends were cut back, 2 bases at V and 2 bases at J, with 3 bases in the middle. CDR3 in DNA: TGTGCCAGCAGCTTAAATCAAGAGACCCAGTACTTC. Translation gives CASSLNQETQYF.

The rearrangement joins TRBV30 to TRBJ1-3; 8 nucleotides match TRBD1. The CDR3 is made up of 14 amino acids. Per the germline V gene, CDR1 is GTSNPN and CDR2 is SVGIG (reference sequence). The V segment lost 5 bases and the J segment 4 bases; nucleotides outside the gene matches: 7. Written as DNA, the CDR3 is TGTGCCTGGGTGGGGACAGGCCCGGGAAACACCATATATTTT. Protein sequence: CAWVGTGPGNTIYF.